This T cell receptor (beta chain) was sequenced during a study of read filtering for tumor transcriptome and immune sequencing. Overall study context: Among patients, some 17 were male and more than 11 female, aged about 45 to 80 (mean around 66). By R-ISS, stages I, II and III held about 8, 15 and 7 patients. After DNase treatment, RNA was made into whole-transcriptome libraries.

Molecular barcoded adaptors covering alpha/delta and beta/gamma chains were used on 400 ng RNA. TCRdb redid the calling of the reads with MiXCR, one entry per CDR3 protein. The table includes roughly 69,000 distinct CDR3 sequences, around 13% detected once. Judged by abundance, this clonotype is medium-sized. The trim removed 5 bases at V and 0 bases at J, leaving 9 bases unmatched. CDR1 is MDHEN and CDR2 is SYDVKM in the germline V gene. The CDR3 extends over 18 amino acids. The sample taken for sequencing was a population of CD138-negative cells sorted from bone marrow. This sequence joins TRBV28 and TRBJ2-6; TRBD1 matches 8 bases. The sequence came from a donor aged 40 or older with multiple myeloma. The DNA of the CDR3 is TGTGCCAGCAGTAACTACGGACAGGGAAGCTCTGGGGCCAACGTCCTGACTTTC. Protein product: CASSNYGQGSSGANVLTF.